Below, 21 T cell receptor beta chains from the same sample are listed, as sequenced in a study of read filtering for tumor transcriptome and immune sequencing. From about 400 ng of RNA, a library with molecular barcoded alpha/delta and beta/gamma adaptors was made. TCRdb re-called the reads through MiXCR, storing one row per CDR3 protein. This sample has roughly 25,000 distinct CDR3 sequences, with around 15% found just once. Sequences were obtained from a population of CD138-negative cells sorted from bone marrow. The origin of the receptors is a donor at least 40 years old with multiple myeloma.

Comment on this clonotype: This may be a read error: a much more frequent sequence differs by one nucleotide. V and J are TRBV5-1 and TRBJ2-5; possible D gene TRBD1, 6 bases. Germline lookup yields CDR1 SGHRS and CDR2 YFSETQ. Trimming left V 3 bases short and J 5 bases short, with 14 bases between. This CDR3 contains 14 residues. The CDR3 nucleotides read TGCGCCAGCAGCTCGAAACAGGGCGAGGAGACCCAGTACTTC. Translating gives CASSSKQGEETQYF.

This clonotype was detected ten times or more. This sequence joins TRBV9 and TRBJ1-3; D not certain. With 3 bases removed from V and 4 bases from J, the gap between germline ends came to 11 bases. The CDR3 has 14 residues. Germline loops: CDR1 SGDLS, CDR2 YYNGEE. The CDR3 is CASSGGRSGNTIYF. CDR3 in DNA: TGTGCCAGCAGCGGCGGACGGTCAGGAAACACCATATATTTT.

This clonotype was counted many times. The V gene is TRBV5-1, the J gene TRBJ2-6, with D uncertain. Germline assignment: CDR1 SGHRS and CDR2 YFSETQ. Deletions cut 4 bases from V and 0 bases from J, with 8 bases between. CDR3 length: 15 amino acids. CDR3 in DNA: TGCGCCAGCAGCCCCGTCTTCTCTGGGGCCAACGTCCTGACTTTC. This gives the protein CASSPVFSGANVLTF.

This clonotype has ten or more counts. The V call is TRBV9, the J call TRBJ1-2, with 8 bases identical to TRBD1. J lost 3 bases, V lost 0 bases, and 10 bases had no gene match. The CDR3 consists of 17 residues. Germline V CDR1 and CDR2: SGDLS, YYNGEE. In DNA, the CDR3 is TGTGCCAGCAGCGTAGACCCTTTCCCGACAGGGGACTATGGCTACACCTTC. Translated, it gives CASSVDPFPTGDYGYTF.

This clonotype was seen repeatedly, ten times or more. This sequence joins TRBV10-3 and TRBJ2-5; D is perhaps TRBD1 (6 bases). Trimming pared 0 bases from V and 4 bases from J, leaving 12 bases between. There are 15 residues in the CDR3. CDR1 is ENHRY, CDR2 SYGVKD, per germline. In DNA, the CDR3 is TGTGCCATCAGTGAGTCTATCAGGGGTGGAGAGACCCAGTACTTC. Translation gives CAISESIRGGETQYF.

This clonotype has a count of ten or more. The rearrangement uses TRBV18 and TRBJ1-1; a possible D gene is TRBD1 (5 bases). Germline V gene sequence: CDR1 KGHSH, CDR2 LQKENI. The CDR3 extends over 15 amino acids. With 2 bases removed from V and 1 base from J, the gap between germline ends came to 11 bases. CDR3 DNA: TGTGCCAGCTCACCAGATACTCAGGGGAACACTGAAGCTTTCTTT. As protein: CASSPDTQGNTEAFF.

On this clonotype itself: A read error likely explains this, since a far larger clone differs by one base. The chain has TRBV7-8 and TRBJ2-1; 12 nucleotides match TRBD2. The CDR3 is 16 residues long. Germline values: CDR1 SGHVS, CDR2 FQNEAQ. The CDR3 here is CASSLDGTSGPNEQLF. CDR3 nucleotides: TGTGCCAGCAGCCTAGACGGGACTAGCGGGCCAAATGAGCAGCTCTTC. Using reference TRBV7-8 and TRBJ2-1 for the parts outside the CDR3, the full variable domain is GAGVSQSPRYKVAKRGQDVALRCDPISGHVSLFWYQQALGQGPEFLTYFQNEAQLDKSGLPSDRFFAERPEGSVSTLKIQRTQQEDSAVYLCASSLDGTSGPNEQLFGPGTRLTVL.

On this clonotype itself: A read error may account for a junction end that differs from germline. The chain links TRBV7-9 to TRBJ2-7; D is unclear. This CDR3 comprises 15 residues. The germline CDR1 and CDR2 sequences are SEHNR and FQNEAQ (reference sequence). CDR3 protein: CASCSPRAYIYEQHF. CDR3 nucleotides: TGTGCCAGCTGCTCTCCAAGGGCCTACATCTACGAGCAGCACTTC.

Concerning this clonotype: One end of the junction does not line up with germline, which may come from a read error. The V gene is TRBV18, the J gene TRBJ2-3; D not resolved. CDR1 is KGHSH and CDR2 is LQKENI in the germline V gene. This CDR3 comprises 13 residues. CDR3 in amino acids: CASSPPSEDTQCF. The CDR3 DNA follows: TGTGCCAGCTCACCGCCCTCTGAAGATACGCAGTGTTTT.

Many counts were recorded for this clonotype. The chain is built from TRBV2 and TRBJ1-5; 7 positions match TRBD1. Germline trimming cut 8 bases from V and 7 bases from J; bases unmatched to any gene: 11. CDR1 SNHLY and CDR2 FYNNEI come from the germline V gene. CDR3 length: 14 amino acids. CDR3 coding DNA: TGTGCCAGCGGTCAGGGGGACGGAGGGCAGCCCCAGCATTTT. Its protein is CASGQGDGGQPQHF. The full variable domain, its missing parts supplied by reference TRBV2 and TRBJ1-5, is EPEVTQTPSHQVTQMGQEVILRCVPISNHLYFYWYRQILGQKVEFLVSFYNNEISEKSEIFDDQFSVERPDGSNFTLKIRSTKLEDSAMYFCASGQGDGGQPQHFGDGTRLSIL.

This clonotype was counted ten times or more. This sequence joins TRBV7-8 and TRBJ2-3; TRBD2 might be the D (5 bases). V lost 5 bases, J lost 1 base, and 19 bases lay in between. Per the germline V gene, CDR1 is SGHVS and CDR2 is FQNEAQ. This CDR3 spans 17 amino acids. CDR3 bases: TGTGCCAGCAGCCTAAGGATAGCGTGGTCGGGCACAGATACGCAGTATTTT. Protein sequence: CASSLRIAWSGTDTQYF.

At least ten counts were recorded for this clonotype. The CDR3 DNA sequence: TGTGCCAGCAGCTCGGACAGGGTGGAGACCCAGTACTTC. Protein: CASSSDRVETQYF. This chain joins TRBV13 and TRBJ2-5, with 8 nucleotides matching TRBD1. CDR1 and CDR2 (germline): PRHDT, FYEKMQ (reference sequence). This CDR3 contains 13 residues. V lost 4 bases to trimming and J lost 5 bases; unmatched junction nucleotides: 3.

In this sample, this clonotype turned up many times. V gene TRBV10-3 combines with J gene TRBJ2-2, with 7 bases lining up with TRBD1. The V and J ends lost 4 bases and 1 base, in that order; junction bases with no gene match: 3. The germline gives CDR1 ENHRY, CDR2 SYGVKD. This CDR3 comprises 15 residues. The CDR3 sequence: CAISGTGVNTGELFF. The CDR3 DNA reads as TGTGCCATCAGTGGTACAGGGGTGAACACCGGGGAGCTGTTTTTT.

This clonotype was seen only a few times. The rearrangement links TRBV29-1 to TRBJ2-3; D not certain. The V gene's germline CDR1 is SQVTM and CDR2 ANQGSEA. Trimming pared 4 bases from V and 10 bases from J, leaving 24 bases between. The CDR3 covers 15 residues. The CDR3 sequence: CSVVPRLGITDSQYF. The CDR3 DNA sequence: TGCAGCGTTGTTCCCCGGTTGGGGATAACGGATTCGCAGTATTTT.

Turning to this clonotype: A far bigger clonotype differs at one base, so this is likely a read error. The chain recombines TRBV11-3 with TRBJ2-2; TRBD1 agrees at 7 bases. V lost 6 bases to trimming and J lost 0 bases; unmatched junction nucleotides: 4. This CDR3 spans 15 amino acids. Germline V gene lookup returns CDR1 SGHNT and CDR2 YENEEA. CDR3 in amino acids: CASRSGTANTGELFF. CDR3 bases: TGTGCCAGCAGGTCCGGGACAGCGAACACCGGGGAGCTGTTTTTT.

This clonotype was observed a few times. The V and J genes are TRBV9 and TRBJ2-3; D not resolved. Trimming cost V 1 base and J 2 bases, with 14 bases left between them. The germline V gene encodes CDR1 SGDLS and CDR2 YYNGEE. The CDR3 has 16 residues. The CDR3 DNA follows: TGTGCCAGCAGCGTAAGAGGAGCAACCGACACAGATACGCAGTATTTT. Protein product: CASSVRGATDTDTQYF.

This clonotype has ten or more counts. The rearrangement joins TRBV11-2 to TRBJ1-6; 9 bases are a match to TRBD1. The CDR3 is 14 amino acids. Trimming removed 6 bases from V and 7 bases from J; junction bases left unmatched: 4. CDR1 is SGHAT and CDR2 is FQNNGV in the germline V gene. CDR3 loop: CASRSGTGNSPLHF. CDR3 in DNA: TGTGCCAGCAGGTCCGGGACAGGGAATTCACCCCTCCACTTT.

There are many counts of this clonotype. The V and J genes are TRBV7-7 and TRBJ2-1; 13 bases match TRBD2. V dropped 5 bases and J dropped 5; count of bases not matched to a gene: 9. Germline assignment: CDR1 SSHAT and CDR2 FNYEAQ (reference sequence). This CDR3 spans 17 amino acids. The CDR3 loop is CASSPRGLAGVNNEQFF. The CDR3 DNA follows: TGTGCCAGCAGCCCTAGAGGACTAGCGGGAGTAAACAATGAGCAGTTCTTC.

This clonotype was observed a single time. Given a much more abundant clone one base away, this may be a read error. This rearrangement joins TRBV6-1 to TRBJ2-3; TRBD2 aligns across 8 bases. V gave up 6 bases and J gave up 1 base; unmatched junction bases: 6. The CDR3 is 15 amino acids. Germline V gene lookup returns CDR1 MNHNS and CDR2 SASEGT. The CDR3 reads CASSPAGARTDTQYF. The CDR3 DNA reads as TGTGCCAGCAGCCCAGCGGGAGCGCGCACAGATACGCAGTATTTT.

The sample holds many counts of this clonotype. As DNA, the CDR3 is TGTGCCAGCAGTACCCGCGTCGGGACCGGTAATGAAAAACTGTTTTTT. Amino acids: CASSTRVGTGNEKLFF. This chain connects TRBV28 to TRBJ1-4; TRBD1 is a possible D gene (5 bases). CDR3 size: 16 residues. The germline V gene has CDR1 MDHEN and CDR2 SYDVKM. V was clipped by 5 bases and J by 4 bases, with 17 bases between them.

This clonotype came up many times. The chain uses TRBV19 and TRBJ2-3, with D uncertain. The CDR3 is made up of 12 amino acids. V lost 3 bases and J 9 bases, leaving 10 bases between the germline ends. CDR1 is LNHDA, CDR2 SQIVND, per germline (reference sequence). The chain's CDR3 is CASSILPGTQYF. CDR3 coding DNA: TGTGCCAGTAGTATTCTCCCCGGCACGCAGTATTTT.